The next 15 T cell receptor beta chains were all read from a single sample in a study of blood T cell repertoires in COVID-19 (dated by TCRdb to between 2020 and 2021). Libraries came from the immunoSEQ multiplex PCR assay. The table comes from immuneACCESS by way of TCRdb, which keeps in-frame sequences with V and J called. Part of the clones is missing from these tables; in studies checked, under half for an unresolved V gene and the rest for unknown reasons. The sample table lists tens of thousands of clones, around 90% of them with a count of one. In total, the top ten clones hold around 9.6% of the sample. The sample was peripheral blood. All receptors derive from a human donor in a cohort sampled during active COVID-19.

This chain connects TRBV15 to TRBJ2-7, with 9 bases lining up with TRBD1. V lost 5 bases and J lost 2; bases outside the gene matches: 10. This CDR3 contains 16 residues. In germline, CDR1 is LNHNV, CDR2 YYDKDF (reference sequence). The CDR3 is CATSQRTGVKAYEQYF. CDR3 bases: TGTGCCACCAGCCAACGGACAGGGGTGAAAGCCTACGAGCAGTACTTC. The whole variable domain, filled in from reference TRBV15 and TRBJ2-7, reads DAMVIQNPRYQVTQFGKPVTLSCSQTLNHNVMYWYQQKSSQAPKLLFHYYDKDFNNEADTPDNFQSRRPNTSFCFLDIRSPGLGDTAMYLCATSQRTGVKAYEQYFGPGTRLTVT.

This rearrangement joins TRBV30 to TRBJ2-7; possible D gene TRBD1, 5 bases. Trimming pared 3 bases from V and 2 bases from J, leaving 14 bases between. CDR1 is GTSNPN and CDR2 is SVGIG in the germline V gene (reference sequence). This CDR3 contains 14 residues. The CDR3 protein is CAWRGPSLPYEQYF. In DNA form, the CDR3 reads TGTGCCTGGAGGGGGCCTTCGTTGCCCTACGAGCAGTACTTC.

The chain's CDR3 is CASSESTVSGYNSPLHF. The DNA for the CDR3 is TGTGCCAGCAGCGAATCGACAGTATCGGGCTATAATTCACCCCTCCACTTT. This rearrangement joins TRBV9 to TRBJ1-6, with D maybe TRBD1 (5 bases). Germline assignment: CDR1 SGDLS and CDR2 YYNGEE. V was pared by 3 bases and J by 3 bases, with 16 bases between. This CDR3 is 17 amino acids long.

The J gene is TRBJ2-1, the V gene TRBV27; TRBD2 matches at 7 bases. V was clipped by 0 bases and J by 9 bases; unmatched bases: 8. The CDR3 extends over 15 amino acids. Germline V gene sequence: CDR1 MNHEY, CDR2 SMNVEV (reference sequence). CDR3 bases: TGTGCCAGCAGTTTATCGGGCGGGAGCCTGAGTGAGCAGTTCTTC. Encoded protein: CASSLSGGSLSEQFF.

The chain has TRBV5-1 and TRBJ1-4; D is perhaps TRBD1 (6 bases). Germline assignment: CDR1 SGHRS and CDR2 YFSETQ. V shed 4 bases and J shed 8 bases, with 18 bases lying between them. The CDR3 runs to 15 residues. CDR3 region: CASSASQGGGEKLFF. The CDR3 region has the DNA TGCGCCAGCAGCGCGTCACAGGGTGGTGGAGAAAAACTGTTTTTT.

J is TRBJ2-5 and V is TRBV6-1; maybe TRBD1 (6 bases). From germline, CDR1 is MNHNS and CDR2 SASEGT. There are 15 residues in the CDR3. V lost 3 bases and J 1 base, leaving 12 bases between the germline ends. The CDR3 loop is CASSEGTTRQETQYF. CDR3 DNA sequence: TGTGCCAGCAGTGAGGGGACAACCCGCCAAGAGACCCAGTACTTC.

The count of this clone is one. CDR3 sequence reads: CASNLRENTEAFF. CDR3 DNA sequence: TGTGCCAGTAATTTGAGGGAGAACACTGAAGCTTTCTTT. V is TRBV19 and J is TRBJ1-1, with D unclear. The CDR3 runs 13 residues. V was clipped by 7 bases and J by 1 base, with 10 bases between them. Germline lookup yields CDR1 LNHDA and CDR2 SQIVND (reference sequence).

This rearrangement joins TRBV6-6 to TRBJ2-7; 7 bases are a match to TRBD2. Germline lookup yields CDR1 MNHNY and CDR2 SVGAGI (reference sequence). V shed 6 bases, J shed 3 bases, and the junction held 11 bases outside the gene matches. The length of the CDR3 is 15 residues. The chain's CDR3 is CASSHHPRGSYEQYF. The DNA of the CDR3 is TGTGCCAGCAGCCACCACCCCCGCGGGAGCTACGAGCAGTACTTC.

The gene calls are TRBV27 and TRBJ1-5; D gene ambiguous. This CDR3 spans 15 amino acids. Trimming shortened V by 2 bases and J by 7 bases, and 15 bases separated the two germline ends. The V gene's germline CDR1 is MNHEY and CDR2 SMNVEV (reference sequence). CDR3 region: CASSLTGMGGQPQHF. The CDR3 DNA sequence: TGTGCCAGCAGTTTAACGGGCATGGGAGGACAGCCCCAGCATTTT.

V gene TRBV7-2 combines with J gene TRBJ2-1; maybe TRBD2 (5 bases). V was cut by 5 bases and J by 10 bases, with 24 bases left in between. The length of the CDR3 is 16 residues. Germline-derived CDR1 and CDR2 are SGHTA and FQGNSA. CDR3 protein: CASSARFLRLSGEQFF. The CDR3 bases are TGTGCCAGCAGCGCCAGGTTCCTCCGGCTCTCGGGGGAGCAGTTCTTC.

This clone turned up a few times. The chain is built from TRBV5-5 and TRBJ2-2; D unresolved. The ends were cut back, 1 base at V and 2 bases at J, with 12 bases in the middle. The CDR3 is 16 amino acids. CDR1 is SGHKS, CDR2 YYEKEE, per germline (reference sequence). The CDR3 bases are TGTGCCAGCAGCTTGATATTTGGCCTCAACACCGGGGAGCTGTTTTTT. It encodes CASSLIFGLNTGELFF.

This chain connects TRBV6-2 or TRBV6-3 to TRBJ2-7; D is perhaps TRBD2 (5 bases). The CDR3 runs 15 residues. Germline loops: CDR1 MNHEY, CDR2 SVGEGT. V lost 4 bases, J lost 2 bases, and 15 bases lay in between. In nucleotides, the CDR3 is TGTGCCAGCAGTTCCCCGGGCCACGGGGCCTACGAGCAGTACTTC. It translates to CASSSPGHGAYEQYF.

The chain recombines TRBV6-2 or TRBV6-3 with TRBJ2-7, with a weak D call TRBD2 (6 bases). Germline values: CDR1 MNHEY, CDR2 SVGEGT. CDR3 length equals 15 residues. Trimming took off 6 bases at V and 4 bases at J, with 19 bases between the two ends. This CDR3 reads CASSAGLSLIYEQYF. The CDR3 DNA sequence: TGTGCCAGCAGCGCGGGATTGTCCTTGATTTACGAGCAGTACTTC.

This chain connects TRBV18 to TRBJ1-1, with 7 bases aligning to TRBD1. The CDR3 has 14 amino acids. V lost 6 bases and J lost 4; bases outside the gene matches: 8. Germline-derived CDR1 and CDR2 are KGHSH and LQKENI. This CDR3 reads CASSVSTGSTEAFF. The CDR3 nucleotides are TGTGCCAGCTCCGTATCGACAGGGTCCACTGAAGCTTTCTTT.

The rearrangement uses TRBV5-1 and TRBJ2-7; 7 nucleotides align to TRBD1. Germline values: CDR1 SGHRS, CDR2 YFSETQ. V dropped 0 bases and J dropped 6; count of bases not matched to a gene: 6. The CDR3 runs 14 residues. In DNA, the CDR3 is TGCGCCAGCAGCTTGGGACAGGGCCCGGGCGAGCAGTACTTC. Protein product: CASSLGQGPGEQYF.